The 13 T cell receptor beta chains in this list originate from one sample, sequenced in a study of memory CD4+ T cells and cytomegalovirus serostatus. TCRdb's copy holds only in-frame clones and misses some; the assay was immunoSEQ multiplex PCR. In the table there are 85,000 to 100,000 clones, 80% of which are singletons. The sort gate was single viable CD3+CD4+CD8-CD45RO+ cells for memory CD4+ T cells. The sequencing input was memory CD4+ T cells from blood. These receptors were taken from an adult in good health and CMV-seropositive.

The genes are TRBV7-9 and TRBJ2-1; 8 bases are shared with TRBD2. This CDR3 spans 11 amino acids. The junction had 0 bases not matched to a gene; V was cut back by 1 base and J by 13 bases. Germline CDR1 and CDR2: SEHNR and FQNEAQ (reference sequence). Written as DNA, the CDR3 is TGTGCCAGCAGCTTAGGGACTAGCCAGTTCTTC. Translation gives CASSLGTSQFF.

The genes are TRBV13 and TRBJ1-1; no reliable D call. From germline, CDR1 is PRHDT and CDR2 FYEKMQ (reference sequence). Trimming removed 3 bases at V and 5 bases at J, with 10 bases between. This CDR3 has 13 amino acids. DNA for the CDR3: TGTGCCAGCAGCTTTCAGACCGGGACTGAAGCTTTCTTT. This gives the protein CASSFQTGTEAFF.

The V and J genes are TRBV5-4 and TRBJ1-1; a possible D gene is TRBD1 (6 bases). The germline V and J ends were trimmed by 0 bases and 1 base, with 10 bases remaining between them. The CDR3 extends over 15 amino acids. The germline V gene encodes CDR1 SGHNT and CDR2 YYREEE (reference sequence). This CDR3 reads CASSLGGGGNTEAFF. CDR3 in DNA: TGTGCCAGCAGCTTGGGGGGGGGCGGGAACACTGAAGCTTTCTTT.

The chain employs TRBV20-1 and TRBJ2-7, with D unresolved. The germline gives CDR1 DFQATT, CDR2 SNEGSKA (reference sequence). V lost 2 bases to trimming and J lost 4 bases, with 6 bases between them. This CDR3 has 11 residues. CDR3 sequence: CSARKEYEQYF. In nucleotides, the CDR3 is TGCAGTGCTAGAAAGGAGTACGAGCAGTACTTC.

The rearrangement uses TRBV18 and TRBJ2-1, with 9 bases identical to TRBD2. The CDR3 length is 17 residues. V shed 1 base, J shed 7 bases, and the junction held 11 bases outside the gene matches. Germline V gene lookup returns CDR1 KGHSH and CDR2 LQKENI. The CDR3 here is CASSPRSASGNENEQFF. CDR3 coding DNA: TGTGCCAGCTCACCACGCTCGGCTAGCGGGAATGAAAATGAGCAGTTCTTC.

A single count supports this clone. This chain connects TRBV6-6 to TRBJ2-3; D not resolved. Trimming removed 6 bases at V and 1 base at J, with 8 bases between. Germline V gene sequence: CDR1 MNHNY, CDR2 SVGAGI (reference sequence). This CDR3 contains 13 residues. The CDR3 DNA sequence: TGTGCCAGCAGACAGCAGGGCACAGATACGCAGTATTTT. The encoded protein is CASRQQGTDTQYF.

The rearrangement joins TRBV9 to TRBJ2-1; TRBD2 is a possible D gene (6 bases). The CDR3 covers 15 residues. Germline-derived CDR1 and CDR2 are SGDLS and YYNGEE. Trimming pared 6 bases from V and 10 bases from J, leaving 23 bases between. The CDR3 region has the DNA TGTGCCAGCACCCGCGATCGGGGCGGGATAAACGAGCAGTTCTTC. It yields the protein CASTRDRGGINEQFF. The complete variable domain, with remaining parts taken from reference TRBV9 and TRBJ2-1, reads DSGVTQTPKHLITATGQRVTLRCSPRSGDLSVYWYQQSLDQGLQFLIQYYNGEERAKGNILERFSAQQFPDLHSELNLSSLELGDSALYFCASTRDRGGINEQFFGPGTRLTVL.

The table lists this clone with a count of one. The J gene is TRBJ2-7, the V gene TRBV28, with D possibly TRBD2 on 6 matching bases. V lost 7 bases, J lost 3 bases, and 10 bases lay in between. Germline V gene data show CDR1 as MDHEN and CDR2 as SYDVKM. There are 12 residues in the CDR3. The CDR3 nucleotides are TGTGCCAGCACCACTAGCCACTACGAGCAGTACTTC. Translating it yields CASTTSHYEQYF.

This clone showed up just a few times. The chain links TRBV7-2 to TRBJ1-2, with 8 positions matching TRBD1. The CDR3 length is 13 residues. The ends lost 5 bases at V and 13 bases at J; junction bases unmatched: 12. The germline CDR1 and CDR2 sequences are SGHTA and FQGNSA. CDR3 sequence (DNA): TGTGCCAGCAGCCCAGGGGGCAGGGTTAGGCCCACCTTC. Its protein product is CASSPGGRVRPTF.

This rearrangement joins TRBV4-3 to TRBJ2-1; TRBD1 matches at 8 bases. V shed 1 base, J shed 8 bases, and the junction held 10 bases outside the gene matches. The length of the CDR3 is 16 residues. Germline V gene data show CDR1 as LGHNA and CDR2 as YSLEER. The CDR3 DNA reads as TGCGCCAGCAGCCAAGGGGACAGGTCGGATTGGGATGAGCAGTTCTTC. This translates into CASSQGDRSDWDEQFF.

V is TRBV19 and J is TRBJ2-3; D perhaps matches TRBD2 (6 bases). Per the germline V gene, CDR1 is LNHDA and CDR2 is SQIVND (reference sequence). V was shortened by 0 bases and J by 4 bases, with 17 bases between the two germline ends. The CDR3 has 17 residues. CDR3 in amino acids: CASSIDYAGTAADTQYF. The DNA for the CDR3 is TGTGCCAGTAGTATAGATTACGCAGGGACTGCCGCAGATACGCAGTATTTT.

The chain recombines TRBV7-8 with TRBJ2-6; possible D gene TRBD1, 5 bases. V lost 1 base, J lost 2 bases, and 12 bases lay in between. In germline, CDR1 is SGHVS, CDR2 FQNEAQ. The length of the CDR3 is 17 residues. The CDR3 coding sequence is TGTGCCAGCAGCTTAGTATGGGGCCTCACTGGGGCCAACGTCCTGACTTTC. It translates to CASSLVWGLTGANVLTF.

V is TRBV4-2 and J is TRBJ2-5; 13 bases fit TRBD2. CDR1 is LGHNA, CDR2 YNFKEQ, per germline. The V and J ends lost 4 bases and 1 base, in that order; junction bases with no gene match: 9. The length of the CDR3 is 18 residues. The CDR3 nucleotides read TGTGCCAGCAGCCCCTGGACTAGCGGGAGAGGGGGCCAAGAGACCCAGTACTTC. Translation: CASSPWTSGRGGQETQYF.